The 21 T cell receptor beta chains below all came from one sample that was sequenced in a study of T cells in tumors after PD-1 blockade. TCRdb's copy holds only in-frame clones and misses some; the assay was immunoSEQ multiplex PCR. Of more than 40,000 clones listed, roughly 80% are singletons. Source: PBMCs, taken before anti-PD-1 treatment. Receptor source: a human donor with basal cell carcinoma.

The chain couples TRBV5-6 to TRBJ2-2; 9 bases fit TRBD1. The trim removed 4 bases at V and 3 bases at J, leaving 4 bases unmatched. This CDR3 spans 15 amino acids. Germline V gene data show CDR1 as SGHDT and CDR2 as YYEEEE. For the CDR3, the DNA is TGTGCCAGCAGCCCGGACAGGGGTGACACCGGGGAGCTGTTTTTT. Amino acids: CASSPDRGDTGELFF. The full variable domain, completed using reference TRBV5-6 and TRBJ2-2, is DAGVTQSPTHLIKTRGQQVTLRCSPKSGHDTVSWYQQALGQGPQFIFQYYEEEERQRGNFPDRFSGHQFPNYSSELNVNALLLGDSALYLCASSPDRGDTGELFFGEGSRLTVL.

The chain is built from TRBV7-2 and TRBJ2-7; TRBD2 agrees at 8 bases. Germline assignment: CDR1 SGHTA and CDR2 FQGNSA. This CDR3 is 16 amino acids long. Germline trimming cut 1 base from V and 4 bases from J; bases unmatched to any gene: 9. In DNA form, the CDR3 reads TGTGCCAGCAGCTTAGGGGCGGGGGGCGTCGCGTACGAGCAGTACTTC. It specifies CASSLGAGGVAYEQYF.

V usage is TRBV19 and J usage is TRBJ2-3, with TRBD2 matching over 9 bases. CDR1 is LNHDA, CDR2 SQIVND, per germline (reference sequence). The CDR3 runs to 17 residues. The J segment lost 0 bases and the V segment lost 3 bases, leaving 7 bases of the junction unmatched. CDR3 sequence: CASSMASGGRSTDTQYF. CDR3 bases: TGTGCCAGTAGTATGGCAAGCGGGGGGCGGAGCACAGATACGCAGTATTTT.

The chain recombines TRBV27 with TRBJ2-1; 14 bases fit TRBD2. Germline CDR1 MNHEY, CDR2 SMNVEV (reference sequence). This CDR3 spans 16 amino acids. After removal of 5 bases from V and 7 bases from J, the junction contained 7 bases not matched to a gene. DNA for the CDR3: TGTGCCAGCAGTAACGAGGGGACTAGCGGGGGTAATGAGCAGTTCTTC. As protein: CASSNEGTSGGNEQFF.

J is TRBJ1-2 and V is TRBV10-3; D unclear. Trimming left V 5 bases short and J 0 bases short, with 7 bases between. The germline V gene encodes CDR1 ENHRY and CDR2 SYGVKD. CDR3 size: 13 residues. DNA for the CDR3: TGTGCCATCAGTCCGGACTCTAACTATGGCTACACCTTC. This encodes CAISPDSNYGYTF.

The rearrangement links TRBV13 to TRBJ2-3; 7 bases are shared with TRBD2. V dropped 2 bases and J dropped 0; count of bases not matched to a gene: 5. This CDR3 contains 16 residues. The germline gives CDR1 PRHDT, CDR2 FYEKMQ (reference sequence). The CDR3 sequence: CASSLRLAPSTDTQYF. The CDR3 nucleotides are TGTGCCAGCAGCTTACGACTAGCACCAAGCACAGATACGCAGTATTTT.

J is TRBJ1-1 and V is TRBV7-6; tentatively, D is TRBD1 (6 bases). Germline loops: CDR1 SGHVS, CDR2 FNYEAQ. The CDR3 is made up of 14 amino acids. The V end was cut by 5 bases, the J end by 8 bases, with 18 bases between. CDR3: CASSPQPRGGEAFF. Written as DNA, the CDR3 is TGTGCCAGCAGCCCTCAACCCAGGGGTGGGGAAGCTTTCTTT.

The J gene is TRBJ2-7, the V gene TRBV28, with 8 bases matching TRBD1. Germline trimming cut 1 base from V and 3 bases from J; bases unmatched to any gene: 5. CDR1 is MDHEN and CDR2 is SYDVKM in the germline V gene. CDR3 length equals 15 residues. CDR3: CASSLLTGGDYEQYF. The CDR3 DNA reads TGTGCCAGCAGTTTATTAACAGGGGGAGACTACGAGCAGTACTTC.

J is TRBJ2-2 and V is TRBV7-6; D uncertain. The CDR3 has 13 residues. Trimming shortened V by 2 bases and J by 4 bases, and 5 bases separated the two germline ends. Germline V gene lookup returns CDR1 SGHVS and CDR2 FNYEAQ. The CDR3 nucleotides read TGTGCCAGCAGCTTAACCACCACCGGGGAGCTGTTTTTT. It encodes CASSLTTTGELFF.

This chain links TRBV3-1 (or the pseudogene TRBV3-2) with TRBJ1-5; D perhaps matches TRBD1 (5 bases). V shed 1 base and J shed 4 bases, with 11 bases lying between them. There are 15 residues in the CDR3. Germline V gene lookup returns CDR1 LGHDT and CDR2 YNNKEL (reference sequence). The CDR3 region is CASSQGLSGNQPQHF. DNA for the CDR3: TGTGCCAGCAGCCAAGGGCTTTCAGGGAATCAGCCCCAGCATTTT.

This clone is medium-sized. V gene TRBV7-9 combines with J gene TRBJ1-1; possibly TRBD1 for D (5 bases). The CDR3 length is 16 residues. Per germline, CDR1 SEHNR and CDR2 FQNEAQ (reference sequence). V dropped 1 base and J dropped 0 bases, with 12 bases sitting between them. In DNA, the CDR3 is TGTGCCAGCAGCTTAGGGGAACAGGTCATGAACACTGAAGCTTTCTTT. It translates to CASSLGEQVMNTEAFF. Full variable domain (outside the CDR3, taken from reference TRBV7-9 and TRBJ1-1): DTGVSQNPRHKITKRGQNVTFRCDPISEHNRLYWYRQTLGQGPEFLTYFQNEAQLEKSRLLSDRFSAERPKGSFSTLEIQRTEQGDSAMYLCASSLGEQVMNTEAFFGQGTRLTVV.

This clone is a singleton in its sample. This chain joins TRBV6-5 and TRBJ1-3; 9 nucleotides match TRBD1. Germline V gives CDR1 MNHEY, CDR2 SVGAGI. The CDR3 runs to 14 residues. V lost 9 bases, J lost 0 bases, and 3 bases stayed unmatched. For the CDR3, the DNA is TGTGCCAGTTGGACAGGGGACTCTGGAAACACCATATATTTT. The encoded protein is CASWTGDSGNTIYF.

The chain employs TRBV7-2 and TRBJ2-3; maybe TRBD2 (7 bases). The germline V gene has CDR1 SGHTA and CDR2 FQGNSA. The V gene lost 5 bases and the J gene lost 6 bases, with 21 bases spanning the gap. There are 16 residues in the CDR3. The CDR3 DNA follows: TGTGCCAGCAGCGGCGGTTACGGGGGGCGCGGGGATACGCAGTATTTT. The encoded protein is CASSGGYGGRGDTQYF.

This chain connects TRBV30 to TRBJ2-3, with a weak D call TRBD2 (8 bases). The CDR3 is made up of 14 amino acids. Germline V gene sequence: CDR1 GTSNPN, CDR2 SVGIG (reference sequence). The V end lost 8 bases, the J end lost 3 bases, and 18 bases lay between the germline ends. The CDR3 protein is CARAGGLGTDTQYF. Written as DNA, the CDR3 is TGTGCCCGCGCAGGGGGACTAGGAACAGATACGCAGTATTTT.

The V and J genes are TRBV9 and TRBJ1-6; TRBD1 agrees at 7 bases. Germline V gene lookup returns CDR1 SGDLS and CDR2 YYNGEE. After removal of 4 bases from V and 6 bases from J, the junction contained 4 bases not matched to a gene. CDR3 length equals 14 residues. The CDR3 coding sequence is TGTGCCAGCAGCCAACGGGACAGTAATTCACCCCTCCACTTT. It yields the protein CASSQRDSNSPLHF.

The rearrangement uses TRBV4-2 and TRBJ1-5; the match to TRBD1 covers 10 bases. Germline lookup yields CDR1 LGHNA and CDR2 YNFKEQ. Trimming cost V 4 bases and J 6 bases; bases outside gene matches: 9. The CDR3 is made up of 16 amino acids. CDR3 amino acids: CASSLEAGQGFQPQHF. CDR3 DNA sequence: TGTGCCAGCAGCCTGGAAGCGGGACAGGGGTTTCAGCCCCAGCATTTT.

The chain couples TRBV6-4 to TRBJ1-5, with D possibly matching TRBD1 (5 bases). Trimming cost V 4 bases and J 5 bases, with 9 bases left between them. Germline V gene sequence: CDR1 MRHNA, CDR2 SNTAGT. The CDR3 spans 13 residues. CDR3 protein: CASSVQADQPQHF. The CDR3 region has the DNA TGTGCCAGCAGTGTACAGGCGGATCAGCCCCAGCATTTT.

This chain links TRBV6-5 with TRBJ1-2; 7 positions match TRBD1. The CDR3 loop spans 13 amino acids. The V gene end was trimmed by 7 bases and the J gene end by 7 bases; junction bases not matched to a gene: 9. Germline CDR1 MNHEY, CDR2 SVGAGI. This chain's CDR3 is CASKGGATSGYTF. CDR3 bases: TGTGCCAGCAAAGGGGGCGCGACTTCTGGCTACACCTTC.

The chain uses TRBV19 and TRBJ1-5, with TRBD1 as a possible D gene (5 bases). With 1 base removed from V and 6 bases from J, the gap between germline ends came to 10 bases. This CDR3 is 14 amino acids long. The germline V gene encodes CDR1 LNHDA and CDR2 SQIVND (reference sequence). DNA for the CDR3: TGTGCCAGTAGTATAGGCCACGGGGGTCAGCCCCAGCATTTT. Residues: CASSIGHGGQPQHF. Full variable domain (remainder filled in from reference TRBV19 and TRBJ1-5): DGGITQSPKYLFRKEGQNVTLSCEQNLNHDAMYWYRQDPGQGLRLIYYSQIVNDFQKGDIAEGYSVSREKKESFPLTVTSAQKNPTAFYLCASSIGHGGQPQHFGDGTRLSIL.

The chain is built from TRBV29-1 and TRBJ2-3; D call uncertain. The CDR3 has 11 amino acids. Trimming pared 7 bases from V and 5 bases from J, leaving 10 bases between. The germline V gene has CDR1 SQVTM and CDR2 ANQGSEA. As DNA, the CDR3 is TGCAGCGACGAACAGCGAGATACGCAGTATTTT. Protein sequence: CSDEQRDTQYF.

The chain carries TRBV6-2 or TRBV6-3 and TRBJ1-2; D is undetermined. Looked up from germline, CDR1 is MNHEY and CDR2 is SVGEGT. CDR3 length: 14 residues. Trimming left V 0 bases short and J 7 bases short, with 12 bases between. CDR3 coding DNA: TGTGCCAGCAGTTACTCATCCAAACAAGGTGGCTACACCTTC. Translating it yields CASSYSSKQGGYTF.